This TCR beta chain comes out of a study of Ad26.COV2.S vaccination and SARS-CoV-2 variants. The wider study: Enrolled in COV1001, the donor was in the Ad26.COV2.S trial arm, which received the vaccine. In the study, Ad26.COV2.S was injected intramuscularly once, or twice 56 days apart.

Libraries were prepared by immunoSEQ multiplex PCR; TCRdb keeps only in-frame clonotypes and omits some of them. The sample includes roughly 510,000 clones, around nine tenths of them seen just once. This CDR3 has 12 residues. From germline, CDR1 is SQVTM and CDR2 ANQGSEA. J lost 10 bases, V lost 3 bases, and 6 bases had no gene match. Treatment of the sample: roughly 18 received Ad26.COV2.S at low or high dose, single or two shots; about five received placebo; per-sample allocation not given. Sampling happened 63 days after the first vaccine or placebo injection. Ad26.COV2.S expressed prefusion-stabilized spike from the original Wuhan strain.

This TCR was sampled from a person between 18 and 60 years old who received the Ad26.COV2.S COVID-19 vaccine or a placebo. The chain employs TRBV29-1 and TRBJ2-1; TRBD2 agrees at 7 bases. This sample comprised peripheral blood, obtained in a trial of Ad26.COV2.S vaccine versus placebo. The CDR3 is CSVEAGAEEQFF. CDR3 bases: TGCAGCGTTGAGGCGGGAGCGGAAGAGCAGTTCTTC.